These 4 T cell receptor beta chains were all obtained from the same sample, sequenced in a study of identical twins. MiXCR, run by TCRdb on the 5' RACE reads, gives a single entry per CDR3 protein. The profile shows fewer than 350,000 distinct CDR3 sequences, more than 6.5% of them singletons. These data were likewise used in another study, on yellow fever vaccine responses in identical twins.

The sequencing sample was made of memory (CD45RO+) T cells sorted from blood. These receptors all stem from a woman younger than 30 in good health.

The chain has TRBV3-1 and TRBJ2-5; TRBD2 aligns across 10 bases. The trim removed 1 base at V and 4 bases at J, leaving 9 bases unmatched. CDR3 length: 17 amino acids. CDR1 and CDR2 (germline): LGHDT, YNNKEL (reference sequence). The CDR3 coding sequence is TGTGCCAGCAGCCAAGGGGTCCTAGCGGGAGTGGGAGAGACCCAGTACTTC. This sequence encodes CASSQGVLAGVGETQYF.

This clonotype was seen at least ten times. The CDR3 nucleotides are TGTGCCAGCAGTGTGACTGGTACCGGGGAGCTGTTTTTT. Protein sequence: CASSVTGTGELFF. The chain has TRBV25-1 and TRBJ2-2; D remains unclear. Trimming cost V 4 bases and J 5 bases, with 8 bases left between them. The CDR3 is 13 residues long. The germline CDR1 and CDR2 sequences are MGHDK and SYGVNS.

This clonotype was seen a handful of times. The chain combines TRBV27 with TRBJ1-1; TRBD1 matches at 9 bases. V gave up 6 bases and J gave up 4 bases; unmatched junction bases: 9. Germline assignment: CDR1 MNHEY and CDR2 SMNVEV (reference sequence). The CDR3 extends over 15 amino acids. The DNA of the CDR3 is TGTGCCAGCAGCCGTACAGGGGGCCTGAGCACTGAAGCTTTCTTT. Its translation is CASSRTGGLSTEAFF.

This clonotype has just a few counts. This rearrangement joins TRBV5-1 to TRBJ2-1, with 11 bases that match TRBD2. V shed 6 bases, J shed 7 bases, and the junction held 15 bases outside the gene matches. Germline V CDR1 and CDR2: SGHRS, YFSETQ. CDR3 length: 17 amino acids. The CDR3 sequence: CASNPRGVAGGQNEQFF. The CDR3, as DNA: TGCGCCAGCAACCCTCGAGGAGTAGCGGGAGGGCAAAATGAGCAGTTCTTC.